The 5 T cell receptor beta chains given below trace back to one sample, sequenced in a study of shared clonotypes between healthy human individuals. Clones were sequenced by immunoSEQ multiplex PCR, and TCRdb holds only the in-frame ones, with some missing. The table lists approximately 350,000 clones, approximately 97% of them singletons. The sample was memory CD8+ T cells sorted from blood. Noted subset: CD45RO+ cells pooled with CCR7-negative TemRA cells. These receptors came from a man aged 25-45 years in good health.

The chain has TRBV11-2 and TRBJ2-7, with 8 bases identical to TRBD1. This CDR3 is 16 amino acids long. Germline loops: CDR1 SGHAT, CDR2 FQNNGV. V trimming: 2 bases; J trimming: 1 base; junction bases outside the gene matches: 7. CDR3 bases: TGTGCCAGCAGCTTAAGTCCCACAGGGGGGTCCTACGAGCAGTACTTC. The encoded protein is CASSLSPTGGSYEQYF.

V gene TRBV27 combines with J gene TRBJ2-7; TRBD2 is a possible D gene (5 bases). V lost 6 bases, J lost 2 bases, and 20 bases lay in between. This CDR3 is 16 amino acids long. CDR1 is MNHEY and CDR2 is SMNVEV in the germline V gene (reference sequence). The CDR3 nucleotides read TGTGCCAGCAGCTCACTGGCGGCCCCCGGGGCCTACGAGCAGTACTTC. This sequence encodes CASSSLAAPGAYEQYF.

V is TRBV30 and J is TRBJ1-5, with D maybe TRBD1 (6 bases). The CDR3 has 13 amino acids. Germline CDR1 GTSNPN, CDR2 SVGIG (reference sequence). Trimming shortened V by 1 base and J by 4 bases, and 8 bases separated the two germline ends. In nucleotides, the CDR3 is TGTGCCTGGAGTGGGGGGGCTAATCAGCCCCAGCATTTT. Its protein is CAWSGGANQPQHF.

The chain recombines TRBV11-2 with TRBJ2-1; a possible D gene is TRBD2 (5 bases). In germline, CDR1 is SGHAT, CDR2 FQNNGV. The V gene lost 6 bases and the J gene lost 13 bases, with 13 bases spanning the gap. This CDR3 is built from 11 residues. The DNA for the CDR3 is TGTGCCAGCAGAGGACGGGATTTACAGTTCTTC. Translated: CASRGRDLQFF.

This chain links TRBV5-4 with TRBJ2-2, with 10 bases lining up with TRBD2. CDR1 SGHNT and CDR2 YYREEE come from the germline V gene (reference sequence). The V segment lost 4 bases and the J segment 3 bases; nucleotides outside the gene matches: 6. CDR3 size: 16 residues. The CDR3 reads CASSPTSGAYTGELFF. In nucleotides, the CDR3 is TGTGCCAGCAGCCCCACTAGCGGGGCCTACACCGGGGAGCTGTTTTTT.